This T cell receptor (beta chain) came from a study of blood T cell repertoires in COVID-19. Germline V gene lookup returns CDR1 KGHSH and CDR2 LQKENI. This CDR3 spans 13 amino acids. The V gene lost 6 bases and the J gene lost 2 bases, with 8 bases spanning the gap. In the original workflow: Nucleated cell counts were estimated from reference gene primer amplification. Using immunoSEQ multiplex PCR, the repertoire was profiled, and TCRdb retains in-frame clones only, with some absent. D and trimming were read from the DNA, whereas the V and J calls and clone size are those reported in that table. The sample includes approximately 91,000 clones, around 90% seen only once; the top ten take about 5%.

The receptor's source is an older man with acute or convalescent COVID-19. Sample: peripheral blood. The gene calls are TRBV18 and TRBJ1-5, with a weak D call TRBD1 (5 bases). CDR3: CASSQGGNQPQHF. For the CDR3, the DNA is TGTGCCAGCTCTCAGGGCGGCAATCAGCCCCAGCATTTT.